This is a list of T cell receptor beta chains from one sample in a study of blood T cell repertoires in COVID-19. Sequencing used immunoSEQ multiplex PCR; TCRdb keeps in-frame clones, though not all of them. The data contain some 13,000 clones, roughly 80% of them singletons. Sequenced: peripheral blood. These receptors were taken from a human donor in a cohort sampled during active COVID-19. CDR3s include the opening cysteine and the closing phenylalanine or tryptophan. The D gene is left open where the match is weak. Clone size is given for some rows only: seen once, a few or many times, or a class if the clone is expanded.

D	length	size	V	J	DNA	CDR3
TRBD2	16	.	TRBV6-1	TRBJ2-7	TGTGCCAGCAGTGAAGCGGGTGGGGGACTAGTCTACGAGCAGTACTTC	CASSEAGGGLVYEQYF
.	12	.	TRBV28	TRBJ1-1	TGTGCCAGCAGTTTGGTGGGCCCTGAAGCTTTCTTT	CASSLVGPEAFF
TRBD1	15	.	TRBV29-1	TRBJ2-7	TGCAGCGTTGCAAACGCGGGACAGGCGAACTACGAGCAGTACTTC	CSVANAGQANYEQYF
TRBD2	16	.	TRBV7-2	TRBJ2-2	TGTGCCAGCAGCTTAGCGCTAGCGGGAGGGCCCGGGGAGCTGTTTTTT	CASSLALAGGPGELFF
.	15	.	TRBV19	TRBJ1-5	TGTGCCAGTACCAGGACAAAGAATAGCAATCAGCCCCAGCATTTT	CASTRTKNSNQPQHF
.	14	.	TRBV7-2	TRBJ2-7	TGTGCCAGCAGCTTGGACCTAGCCACGGGGGAGCAGTACTTC	CASSLDLATGEQYF
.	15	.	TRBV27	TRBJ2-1	TGTGCCAGCGGACTTATAGGGGGAGCCTACAATGAGCAGTTCTTC	CASGLIGGAYNEQFF
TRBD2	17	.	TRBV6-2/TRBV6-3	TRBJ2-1	TGTGCCAGCAGCCAAAAAAGGGGGCTAGCGGGACCTAGGGAGCAGTTCTTC	CASSQKRGLAGPREQFF
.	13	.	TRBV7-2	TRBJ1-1	TGTGCCAGCAGCTTTTACTTGGAGCCTGAAGCTTTCTTT	CASSFYLEPEAFF
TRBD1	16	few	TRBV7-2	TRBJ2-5	TGTGCCAGCAGCCCGGGACAGGGGGGCTCATTGGGGACCCAGTACTTC	CASSPGQGGSLGTQYF
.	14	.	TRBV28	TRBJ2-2	TGTGCCAGCAGTCCCGACTATTCCACCGGGGAGCTGTTTTTT	CASSPDYSTGELFF
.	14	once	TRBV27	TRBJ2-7	TGTGCCAGCAGTCCAGAAAGGGGCTCCTACGAGCAGTACTTC	CASSPERGSYEQYF
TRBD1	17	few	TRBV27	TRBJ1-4	TGTGCCAGCAGAACTCTCACACCGGGACAGGGGTCAATGGGGCTGTTTTTT	CASRTLTPGQGSMGLFF
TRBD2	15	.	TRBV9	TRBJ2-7	TGTGCCAGCAGCCCAAAGGGACTAGCGGTATACGAGCAGTACTTC	CASSPKGLAVYEQYF
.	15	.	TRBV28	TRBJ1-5	TGTGCCAGCAGCCCCGGGAGGGCCAACAATCAGCCCCAGCATTTT	CASSPGRANNQPQHF
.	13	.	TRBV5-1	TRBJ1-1	TGCGCCAGCAGCTTGGAAGGGGGAACTGAAGCTTTCTTT	CASSLEGGTEAFF
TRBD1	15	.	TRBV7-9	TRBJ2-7	TGTGCCAGCAGCTCAGGGACAGGGGCCTACTACGAGCAGTACTTC	CASSSGTGAYYEQYF
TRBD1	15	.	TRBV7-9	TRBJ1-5	TGTGCCAGCAGCTTAGGGGGGACAGGTCTGCTGCCCCAGCATTTT	CASSLGGTGLLPQHF
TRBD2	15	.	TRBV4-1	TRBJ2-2	TGCGCCAGCAGCCAAGTAGCGGGAGGGACCGGGGAGCTGTTTTTT	CASSQVAGGTGELFF
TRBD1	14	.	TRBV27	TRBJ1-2	TGTGCCAGCAGTTTTGGAGGGGGCGACTATGGCTACACCTTC	CASSFGGGDYGYTF
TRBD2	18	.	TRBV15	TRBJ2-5	TGTGCCACCAGCAGAGTCCCATTAGCGGGAGCGTTTCAAGAGACCCAGTACTTC	CATSRVPLAGAFQETQYF
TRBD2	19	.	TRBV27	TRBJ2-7	TGTGCCAGCAGTTCGGAAGGAGCGGGAGATCGTAAGGTCCCCTACGAGCAGTACTTC	CASSSEGAGDRKVPYEQYF
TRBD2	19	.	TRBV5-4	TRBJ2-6	TGTGCCAGCAGCTTGGCTCTAGCGGGGATAAACTCTGGGGCCAACGTCCTGACTTTC	CASSLALAGINSGANVLTF
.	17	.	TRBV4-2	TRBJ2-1	TGTGCCAGCAGCCCGCGAATTCTAGCGCCTTCCTACAATGAGCAGTTCTTC	CASSPRILAPSYNEQFF
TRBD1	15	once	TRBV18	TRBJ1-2	TGTGCCAGCTCACCACCGGAAGGGGGCCTCCATGGCTACACCTTC	CASSPPEGGLHGYTF
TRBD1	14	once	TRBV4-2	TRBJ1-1	TGTGCCAGCAGCCAAGGTGACAGGGCGACTGAAGCTTTCTTT	CASSQGDRATEAFF
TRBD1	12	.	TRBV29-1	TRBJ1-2	TGCAGCGAGAGACAGGGGCCACTGGACTACACCTTC	CSERQGPLDYTF